What follows are 20 T cell receptor beta chains derived from one specimen sequenced in a study of T cell changes during pregnancy in multiple sclerosis. The table came from immunoSEQ multiplex PCR; TCRdb's copy has only in-frame clones and leaves some out. Among approximately 44,000 clones, 80% to 95% were seen once, and the ten largest hold about 0.7%. This material consisted of CD4+ T cells from peripheral blood mononuclear cells, taken before pregnancy. These receptors came from a female donor with multiple sclerosis, enrolled in a pregnancy study.

The chain combines TRBV6-6 with TRBJ1-2; TRBD1 aligns across 8 bases. The J segment lost 3 bases and the V segment lost 0 bases, leaving 3 bases of the junction unmatched. This CDR3 region has 15 residues. Germline CDR1 and CDR2: MNHNY and SVGAGI (reference sequence). The CDR3 protein is CASSYSGQGDYGYTF. CDR3 nucleotide sequence: TGTGCCAGCAGTTACTCAGGACAGGGTGACTATGGCTACACCTTC.

This chain links TRBV5-6 with TRBJ2-2; TRBD1 matches at 8 bases. The J segment lost 6 bases and the V segment lost 7 bases, leaving 20 bases of the junction unmatched. The CDR3 consists of 18 residues. Germline CDR1 and CDR2: SGHDT and YYEEEE. The DNA of the CDR3 is TGTGCCAGCTACGGTCCCGGGACAGGTAGAGCTAGAGCCGGGGAGCTGTTTTTT. It codes for CASYGPGTGRARAGELFF. The full variable domain, completed using reference TRBV5-6 and TRBJ2-2, is DAGVTQSPTHLIKTRGQQVTLRCSPKSGHDTVSWYQQALGQGPQFIFQYYEEEERQRGNFPDRFSGHQFPNYSSELNVNALLLGDSALYLCASYGPGTGRARAGELFFGEGSRLTVL.

The chain is built from TRBV15 and TRBJ1-1; TRBD1 aligns across 10 bases. This CDR3 region has 14 residues. The germline V gene has CDR1 LNHNV and CDR2 YYDKDF (reference sequence). After removal of 5 bases from V and 4 bases from J, the junction contained 4 bases not matched to a gene. CDR3 sequence reads: CATSYRDRGTEAFF. CDR3 DNA sequence: TGTGCCACCAGCTATCGGGACAGGGGCACTGAAGCTTTCTTT. Looking up the rest from reference TRBV15 and TRBJ1-1 gives the full variable domain: DAMVIQNPRYQVTQFGKPVTLSCSQTLNHNVMYWYQQKSSQAPKLLFHYYDKDFNNEADTPDNFQSRRPNTSFCFLDIRSPGLGDTAMYLCATSYRDRGTEAFFGQGTRLTVV.

This clone was picked up one time. V usage is TRBV19 and J usage is TRBJ2-6; a weak D match, TRBD1 (5 bases). Germline V gene lookup returns CDR1 LNHDA and CDR2 SQIVND (reference sequence). The CDR3 spans 16 residues. V was cut by 6 bases and J by 0 bases, with 12 bases left in between. The CDR3 nucleotides are TGTGCCAGTAGCTCAGGGATAAACTCTGGGGCCAACGTCCTGACTTTC. It translates to CASSSGINSGANVLTF.

This clone was recorded once. This sequence joins TRBV11-2 and TRBJ2-1; 11 nucleotides agree with TRBD2. CDR3 length: 16 amino acids. CDR1 SGHAT and CDR2 FQNNGV come from the germline V gene. Germline trimming cut 5 bases from V and 1 base from J; bases unmatched to any gene: 4. DNA of the CDR3: TGTGCCAGCAGCACCTCTAGCGGGGGGTCCTACAATGAGCAGTTCTTC. Its translation: CASSTSSGGSYNEQFF.

The CDR3: CASSRESPTNEKLFF. The CDR3, as DNA: TGCGCCAGCAGCAGGGAGAGCCCAACTAATGAAAAACTGTTTTTT. The chain employs TRBV5-1 and TRBJ1-4; D gene ambiguous. The CDR3 is 15 residues long. The V gene's germline CDR1 is SGHRS and CDR2 YFSETQ. V was trimmed by 4 bases and J by 0 bases, leaving 10 bases between them.

This chain connects TRBV2 to TRBJ1-2; D possibly corresponds to TRBD1 (6 bases). The germline V and J ends were trimmed by 6 bases and 8 bases, with 19 bases remaining between them. Germline lookup yields CDR1 SNHLY and CDR2 FYNNEI. The length of the CDR3 is 14 residues. The CDR3 sequence is CASSAGGGGIGYTF. CDR3 DNA sequence: TGTGCCAGCAGCGCCGGAGGGGGGGGTATAGGCTACACCTTC.

The chain joins TRBV30 to TRBJ1-5; D is unclear. CDR3 length: 13 amino acids. V was clipped by 2 bases and J by 0 bases, with 5 bases between them. The germline CDR1 and CDR2 sequences are GTSNPN and SVGIG (reference sequence). CDR3 region: CAWSQLSNQPQHF. The CDR3 DNA follows: TGTGCCTGGAGTCAACTTAGCAATCAGCCCCAGCATTTT. Filled out from reference TRBV30 and TRBJ1-5, the complete variable domain reads SQTIHQWPATLVQPVGSPLSLECTVEGTSNPNLYWYRQAAGRGLQLLFYSVGIGQISSEVPQNLSASRPQDRQFILSSKKLLLSDSGFYLCAWSQLSNQPQHFGDGTRLSIL.

Here the CDR3 DNA reads TGTGCCAGCAGCTTTGACCAGGACCAGTACTTC. Translating it yields CASSFDQDQYF. This sequence joins TRBV7-6 and TRBJ2-5; no clear D. The ends were cut back, 3 bases at V and 10 bases at J, with 9 bases in the middle. Germline V CDR1 and CDR2: SGHVS, FNYEAQ. The CDR3 runs to 11 residues. Complete variable domain (other parts from reference TRBV7-6 and TRBJ2-5): GAGVSQSPRYKVTKRGQDVALRCDPISGHVSLYWYRQALGQGPEFLTYFNYEAQQDKSGLPNDRFSAERPEGSISTLTIQRTEQRDSAMYRCASSFDQDQYFGPGTRLLVL.

This chain uses TRBV5-1 with TRBJ2-2; D remains unclear. V was trimmed by 2 bases and J by 4 bases, leaving 9 bases between them. From germline, CDR1 is SGHRS and CDR2 YFSETQ. The CDR3 runs to 14 residues. The CDR3 coding sequence is TGCGCCAGCAGCTTCTTAGTTGGCACCGGGGAGCTGTTTTTT. This encodes CASSFLVGTGELFF.

This chain uses TRBV2 with TRBJ1-1, with 7 nucleotides matching TRBD1. CDR3 length: 15 amino acids. Trimming removed 6 bases from V and 1 base from J; junction bases left unmatched: 8. Germline CDR1 and CDR2: SNHLY and FYNNEI. CDR3 nucleotides: TGTGCCAGCAGCCTACAGGGGACAGAGAACACTGAAGCTTTCTTT. This codes for CASSLQGTENTEAFF.

The rearrangement uses TRBV5-1 and TRBJ2-1; D uncertain. Germline V gene data show CDR1 as SGHRS and CDR2 as YFSETQ. The V end lost 0 bases, the J end lost 0 bases, and 10 bases lay between the germline ends. The CDR3 spans 16 residues. The CDR3 DNA reads as TGCGCCAGCAGCTTGGGTGGCCCCAGCTCCTACAATGAGCAGTTCTTC. This gives the protein CASSLGGPSSYNEQFF.

This clone was seen only a few times. The chain couples TRBV30 to TRBJ2-7; TRBD2 is a possible D gene (7 bases). V shed 5 bases and J shed 5 bases, with 10 bases lying between them. Per germline, CDR1 GTSNPN and CDR2 SVGIG (reference sequence). This CDR3 spans 11 amino acids. Written as DNA, the CDR3 is TGTGCCTGGGGGAGGGGGGACGAGCAGTACTTC. Encoded protein: CAWGRGDEQYF.

Written as DNA, the CDR3 is TGCAGCGTCCAGACAGGGCTAGCGGGAGCCGGCGAGCAGTACTTC. This gives the protein CSVQTGLAGAGEQYF. The rearrangement links TRBV29-1 to TRBJ2-7; TRBD2 agrees at 10 bases. CDR3 length: 15 amino acids. V was clipped by 6 bases and J by 6 bases; unmatched bases: 14. Germline V gives CDR1 SQVTM, CDR2 ANQGSEA.

The rearrangement joins TRBV2 to TRBJ2-1; D possibly corresponds to TRBD1 (5 bases). Germline V gene lookup returns CDR1 SNHLY and CDR2 FYNNEI. Trimming removed 6 bases at V and 10 bases at J, with 10 bases between. There are 11 residues in the CDR3. The CDR3 sequence: CASSSWGEQFF. For the CDR3, the DNA is TGTGCCAGCAGCTCGTGGGGCGAGCAGTTCTTC.

The V call is TRBV5-1, the J call TRBJ1-1, with D unclear. The length of the CDR3 is 18 residues. Germline values: CDR1 SGHRS, CDR2 YFSETQ. Trimming stripped 2 bases from V and 0 bases from J, with 20 bases between. The CDR3 protein is CASSFYPTTSRMNTEAFF. The DNA for the CDR3 is TGCGCCAGCAGCTTCTACCCGACCACTAGCAGAATGAACACTGAAGCTTTCTTT.

The CDR3: CASSSWGGTDTQYF. The CDR3 DNA sequence: TGTGCCAGCAGTTCCTGGGGGGGCACAGATACGCAGTATTTT. This rearrangement joins TRBV28 to TRBJ2-3, with TRBD2 as a possible D gene (6 bases). V lost 4 bases, J lost 1 base, and 9 bases lay in between. This CDR3 contains 14 residues. Germline V gene sequence: CDR1 MDHEN, CDR2 SYDVKM.

The chain employs TRBV12-5 and TRBJ2-7, with 10 nucleotides matching TRBD2. Germline CDR1 reads LGHNT; CDR2 reads FRNRAP. With 4 bases clipped from V and 6 bases from J, the junction kept 12 bases outside the gene matches. The CDR3 is 16 residues long. CDR3 residues: CASGSRRAAGGPEQYF. As DNA, the CDR3 is TGTGCTAGTGGTTCTCGCCGGGCAGCGGGGGGGCCCGAGCAGTACTTC.

The gene calls are TRBV27 and TRBJ1-5; TRBD1 matches at 7 bases. J lost 1 base, V lost 5 bases, and 8 bases had no gene match. CDR1 and CDR2 from the germline V gene are MNHEY and SMNVEV (reference sequence). The CDR3 runs to 16 residues. The CDR3 DNA reads TGTGCCAGCAGTCCCCGGACAGGTATCAGCAATCAGCCCCAGCATTTT. Translating it yields CASSPRTGISNQPQHF.

This chain joins TRBV6-6 and TRBJ2-5; 9 nucleotides align to TRBD1. The CDR3 consists of 14 residues. With 4 bases clipped from V and 4 bases from J, the junction kept 4 bases outside the gene matches. Germline V gene sequence: CDR1 MNHNY, CDR2 SVGAGI (reference sequence). The CDR3 here is CASSLDRGGETQYF. The CDR3 DNA follows: TGTGCCAGCAGTTTGGACAGGGGAGGAGAGACCCAGTACTTC.